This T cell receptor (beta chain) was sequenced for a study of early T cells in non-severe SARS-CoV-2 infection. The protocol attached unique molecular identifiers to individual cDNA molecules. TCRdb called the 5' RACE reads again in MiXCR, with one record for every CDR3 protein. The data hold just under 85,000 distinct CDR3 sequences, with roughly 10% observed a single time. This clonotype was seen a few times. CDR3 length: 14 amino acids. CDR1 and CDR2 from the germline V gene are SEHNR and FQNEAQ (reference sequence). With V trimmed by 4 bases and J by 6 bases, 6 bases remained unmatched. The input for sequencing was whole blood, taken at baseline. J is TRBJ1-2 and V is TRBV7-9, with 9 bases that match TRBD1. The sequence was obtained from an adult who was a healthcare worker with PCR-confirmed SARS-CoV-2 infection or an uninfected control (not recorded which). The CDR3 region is CASSSGTGLDGYTF. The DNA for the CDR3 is TGTGCCAGCAGCTCTGGGACAGGGCTGGATGGCTACACCTTC.